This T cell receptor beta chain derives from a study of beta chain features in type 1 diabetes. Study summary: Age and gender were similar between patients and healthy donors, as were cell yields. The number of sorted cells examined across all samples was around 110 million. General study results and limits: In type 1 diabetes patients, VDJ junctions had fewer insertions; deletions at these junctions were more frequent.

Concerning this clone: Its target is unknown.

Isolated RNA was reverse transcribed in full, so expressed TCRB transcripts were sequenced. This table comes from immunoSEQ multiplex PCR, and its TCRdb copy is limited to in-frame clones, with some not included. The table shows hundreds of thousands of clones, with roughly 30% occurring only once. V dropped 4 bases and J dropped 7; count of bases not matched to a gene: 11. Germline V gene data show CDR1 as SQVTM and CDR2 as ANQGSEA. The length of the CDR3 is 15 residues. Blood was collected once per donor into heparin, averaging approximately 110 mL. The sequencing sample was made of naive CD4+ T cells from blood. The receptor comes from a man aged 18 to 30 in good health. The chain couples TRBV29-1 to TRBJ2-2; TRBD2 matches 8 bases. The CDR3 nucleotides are TGCAGCGTTGGGTCCAGCGGGAGTTCGGACGGGGAGCTGTTTTTT. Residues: CSVGSSGSSDGELFF.